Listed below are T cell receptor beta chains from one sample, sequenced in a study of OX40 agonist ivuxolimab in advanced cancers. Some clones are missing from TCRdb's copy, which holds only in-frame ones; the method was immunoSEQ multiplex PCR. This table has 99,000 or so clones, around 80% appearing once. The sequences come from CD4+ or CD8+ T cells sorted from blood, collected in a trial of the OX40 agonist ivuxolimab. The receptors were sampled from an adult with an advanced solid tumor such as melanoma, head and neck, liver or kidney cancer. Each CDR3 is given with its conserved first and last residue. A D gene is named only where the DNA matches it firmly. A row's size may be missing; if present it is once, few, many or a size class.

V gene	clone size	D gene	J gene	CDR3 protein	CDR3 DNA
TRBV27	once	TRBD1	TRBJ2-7	CASSSRTGEYHEQYF	TGTGCCAGCAGTTCGCGGACAGGGGAATACCACGAGCAGTACTTC
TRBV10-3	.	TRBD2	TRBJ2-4	CAISETSGSGVQYF	TGTGCCATCAGTGAGACTAGCGGGAGTGGAGTTCAGTACTTC
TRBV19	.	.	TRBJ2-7	CASSIVAGSGVYEQYF	TGTGCCAGTAGTATTGTGGCAGGGTCGGGAGTCTACGAGCAGTACTTC
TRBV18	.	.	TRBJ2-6	CASSPIDRNGANVLTF	TGTGCCAGCTCACCAATCGACAGGAACGGGGCCAACGTCCTGACTTTC
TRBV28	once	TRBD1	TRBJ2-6	CASSSRGLGSGANVLTF	TGTGCCAGCAGTTCCAGGGGGCTAGGAAGTGGGGCCAACGTCCTGACTTTC
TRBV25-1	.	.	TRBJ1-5	CASSEYGTYQPQHF	TGTGCCAGCAGTGAATATGGGACATATCAGCCCCAGCATTTT
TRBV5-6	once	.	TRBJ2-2	CASSSYRVSGTGELFF	TGTGCCAGCAGCTCCTACAGGGTTAGCGGCACCGGGGAGCTGTTTTTT
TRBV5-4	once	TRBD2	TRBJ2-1	CASSWGGLADNEQFF	TGTGCCAGCAGCTGGGGGGGACTAGCGGACAATGAGCAGTTCTTC
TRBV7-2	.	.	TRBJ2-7	CASSLASGAGRAPEQYF	TGTGCCAGCAGCTTAGCCAGTGGGGCGGGAAGAGCGCCCGAGCAGTACTTC
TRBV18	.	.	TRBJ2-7	CASSPPGAGASGEQYF	TGTGCCAGCTCACCACCTGGGGCAGGGGCCTCTGGTGAGCAGTACTTC
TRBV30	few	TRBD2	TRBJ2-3	CAWRFGSGGDTQYF	TGTGCCTGGAGGTTCGGTAGCGGGGGAGATACGCAGTATTTT
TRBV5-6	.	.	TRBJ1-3	CASSLGRPTGNTIYF	TGTGCCAGCAGCTTGGGCAGGCCAACTGGAAACACCATATATTTT
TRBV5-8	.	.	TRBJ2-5	CASSIQETQYF	TGTGCCAGCAGCATCCAAGAGACCCAGTACTTC
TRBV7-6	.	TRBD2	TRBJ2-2	CASTLGLAGGLGTGELFF	TGTGCCAGCACACTAGGCCTAGCGGGGGGGCTTGGCACCGGGGAGCTGTTTTTT
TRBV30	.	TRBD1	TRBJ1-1	CAWQGQGNTEAFF	TGTGCCTGGCAAGGACAGGGGAACACTGAAGCTTTCTTT
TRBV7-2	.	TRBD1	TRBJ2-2	CASSPNRDRVLFF	TGTGCCAGCAGCCCAAACCGGGACAGGGTCCTGTTTTTT
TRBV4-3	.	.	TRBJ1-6	CASSQDPTAVPLHF	TGCGCCAGCAGCCAAGATCCCACAGCCGTACCCCTCCACTTT
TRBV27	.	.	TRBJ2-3	CASSYNSGGADTQYF	TGTGCCAGCAGTTACAACAGCGGAGGGGCAGATACGCAGTATTTT
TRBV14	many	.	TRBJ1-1	CASSQVQRDRPEAFF	TGTGCCAGCAGCCAAGTCCAGAGAGATAGGCCGGAAGCTTTCTTT
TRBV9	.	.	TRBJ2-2	CASSVTLSAGELFF	TGTGCCAGCAGCGTAACCCTTTCCGCCGGGGAGCTGTTTTTT
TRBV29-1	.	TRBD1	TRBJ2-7	CSGTDRGRGHEQYF	TGCAGCGGAACCGACAGGGGGCGCGGCCACGAGCAGTACTTC
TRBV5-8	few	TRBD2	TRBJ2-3	CASSLGLAGGDTQYF	TGTGCCAGCAGCTTGGGACTAGCGGGTGGAGATACGCAGTATTTT
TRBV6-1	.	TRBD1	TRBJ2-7	CASKVDRERTYEQYF	TGTGCCAGCAAGGTTGACAGGGAAAGAACCTACGAGCAGTACTTC
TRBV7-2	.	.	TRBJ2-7	CASSPIWRASDEQYF	TGTGCCAGCAGCCCAATATGGCGCGCTAGCGACGAGCAGTACTTC
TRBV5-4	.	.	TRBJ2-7	CASSPPGQQTRLGQYF	TGTGCCAGCAGCCCGCCCGGACAGCAAACAAGGTTGGGGCAGTACTTC
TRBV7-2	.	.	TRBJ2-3	CASSLSVWGGPDTQYF	TGTGCCAGCAGCTTAAGTGTATGGGGAGGCCCCGATACGCAGTATTTT
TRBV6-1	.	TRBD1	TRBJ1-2	CASREQGRDGYTF	TGTGCCAGCAGAGAACAGGGGCGGGATGGCTACACCTTC
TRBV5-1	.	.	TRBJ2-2	CASSPRPRESTGELFF	TGCGCCAGCAGCCCCCGGCCCAGGGAGTCAACCGGGGAGCTGTTTTTT
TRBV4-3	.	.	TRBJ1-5	CASSQWGDQPQHF	TGCGCCAGCAGCCAGTGGGGGGATCAGCCCCAGCATTTT
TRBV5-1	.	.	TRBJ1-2	CASSLSRQARDGYTF	TGCGCCAGCAGCTTGTCAAGACAAGCACGAGATGGCTACACCTTC
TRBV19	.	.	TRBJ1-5	CASSIGGGGRNQPQHF	TGTGCCAGTAGTATAGGCGGCGGGGGCCGCAATCAGCCCCAGCATTTT
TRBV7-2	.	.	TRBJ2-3	CASSLVGQTGTDTQYF	TGTGCCAGCAGCTTAGTGGGACAAACGGGGACAGATACGCAGTATTTT
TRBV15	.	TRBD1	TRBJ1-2	CATSRDLDRVSGYTF	TGTGCCACCAGCAGAGACCTGGACAGGGTGAGTGGCTACACCTTC
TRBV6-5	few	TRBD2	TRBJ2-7	CASSVPGGHEQYF	TGTGCCAGCAGTGTTCCGGGGGGACACGAGCAGTACTTC
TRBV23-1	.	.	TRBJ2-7	CASSPHKSPYEQYF	TGCGCCAGCAGTCCCCACAAATCCCCCTACGAGCAGTACTTC
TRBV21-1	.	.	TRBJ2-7	CASRNGASGSYEQYF	TGTGCCAGCAGAAACGGGGCTAGCGGGAGCTACGAGCAGTACTTC
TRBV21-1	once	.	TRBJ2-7	CASSRWFREPYEQYF	TGTGCCAGCAGCAGGTGGTTTCGGGAGCCCTACGAGCAGTACTTC
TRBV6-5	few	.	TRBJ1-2	CASRVANYGYTF	TGTGCCAGCAGGGTAGCTAACTATGGCTACACCTTC
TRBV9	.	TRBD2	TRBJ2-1	CASSSSGLAGVGQFF	TGTGCCAGCAGCTCCTCGGGACTAGCGGGGGTCGGGCAGTTCTTC
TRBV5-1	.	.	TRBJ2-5	CASSLSGIRETQYF	TGCGCCAGCAGCTTATCGGGGATTCGAGAGACCCAGTACTTC
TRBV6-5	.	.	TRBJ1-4	CASSYIRETNEKLFF	TGTGCCAGCAGTTATATCAGGGAAACTAATGAAAAACTGTTTTTT
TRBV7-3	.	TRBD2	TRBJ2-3	CASSDTSGGGTDTQYF	TGTGCCAGCAGCGATACTAGCGGGGGGGGCACAGATACGCAGTATTTT
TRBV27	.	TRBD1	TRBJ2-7	CASSLRDREDEQYF	TGTGCCAGCAGTTTGCGGGACAGGGAGGACGAGCAGTACTTC
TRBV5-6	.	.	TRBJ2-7	CASSLTASYEQYF	TGTGCCAGCAGCTTGACAGCCTCTTACGAGCAGTACTTC
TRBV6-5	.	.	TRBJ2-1	CASRSGGPLYNEQFF	TGTGCCAGCCGGAGTGGGGGGCCCCTTTACAATGAGCAGTTCTTC
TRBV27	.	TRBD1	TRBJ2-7	CASSLEPGQSSSYF	TGTGCCAGCAGTTTAGAACCGGGACAGTCTTCGTCGTACTTC
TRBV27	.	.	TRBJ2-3	CASSPRGGGRTDTQYF	TGTGCCAGCAGCCCCAGGGGCGGGGGAAGAACAGATACGCAGTATTTT
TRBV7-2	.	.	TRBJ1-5	CASSPQDTSNQPQHF	TGTGCCAGCAGCCCACAGGACACCAGCAATCAGCCCCAGCATTTT
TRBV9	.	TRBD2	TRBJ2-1	CASSPRLAGVAYNEQFF	TGTGCCAGCAGCCCACGACTAGCGGGAGTGGCCTACAATGAGCAGTTCTTC
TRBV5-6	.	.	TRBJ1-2	CASSSGVNYGYTF	TGTGCCAGCAGCTCAGGGGTTAACTATGGCTACACCTTC
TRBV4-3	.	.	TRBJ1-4	CASSLGEGHEKLFF	TGCGCCAGCAGCCTAGGCGAGGGGCATGAAAAACTGTTTTTT
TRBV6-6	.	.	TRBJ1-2	CASTSQRSYGYTF	TGTGCCAGCACCTCCCAGAGATCCTATGGCTACACCTTC
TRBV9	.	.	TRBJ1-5	CASSVATGPNQPQHF	TGTGCCAGCAGCGTGGCGACAGGCCCCAATCAGCCCCAGCATTTT
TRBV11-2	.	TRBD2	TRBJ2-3	CASSSWTSGKADTQYF	TGTGCCAGCAGCTCCTGGACTAGCGGGAAGGCTGATACGCAGTATTTT
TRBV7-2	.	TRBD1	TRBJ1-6	CASNHPKGQGNSPLHF	TGTGCCAGCAACCACCCCAAGGGACAGGGAAATTCACCCCTCCACTTT
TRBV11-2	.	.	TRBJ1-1	CASSLGTLSTEAFF	TGTGCCAGCAGCTTGGGAACACTTAGCACTGAAGCTTTCTTT
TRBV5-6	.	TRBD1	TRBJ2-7	CASSVIVYGTDWREQYF	TGTGCCAGCAGCGTAATAGTATACGGGACAGACTGGCGGGAGCAGTACTTC
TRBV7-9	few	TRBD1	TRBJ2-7	CASSFRDRGAEQYF	TGTGCCAGCAGCTTCCGGGACAGGGGAGCCGAGCAGTACTTC